Listed below are T cell receptor beta chains from one sample, sequenced in a study of early T cells in non-severe SARS-CoV-2 infection. TCRdb reanalysed the 5' RACE reads using MiXCR and keeps one entry per CDR3 protein. The data contain some 60,000 distinct CDR3 sequences, roughly 12% of them singletons. The sample was whole blood, taken at baseline. The receptors come from an adult who was a healthcare worker with PCR-confirmed SARS-CoV-2 infection or an uninfected control (not recorded which). Both conserved end residues are part of each CDR3. The order of the fields is D gene, J gene, V gene, clone size, CDR3 protein, CDR3 DNA. D genes are given only for firm matches. A clone size is listed for some rows: how often the clone was seen (once, few, many), or a class if it is expanded.

TRBD2,TRBJ2-1,TRBV5-6,.,CASTGTSDPNEQFF,TGTGCCAGCACCGGGACTAGCGACCCCAATGAGCAGTTCTTC
TRBD1,TRBJ1-1,TRBV5-1,.,CASSLTGQGVNTEAFF,TGCGCCAGCAGCCTGACGGGACAGGGTGTGAACACTGAAGCTTTCTTT
.,TRBJ2-3,TRBV10-2,few,CASRPGHSTDTQYF,TGCGCCAGCAGACCGGGACATAGCACAGATACGCAGTATTTT
TRBD1,TRBJ2-7,TRBV27,.,CASGPGGVGEQYF,TGTGCCAGCGGGCCAGGGGGCGTGGGGGAGCAGTACTTC
.,TRBJ1-1,TRBV7-6,many,CASSTQGSEAFF,TGTGCCAGCAGCACCCAAGGGTCCGAAGCTTTCTTT
.,TRBJ2-1,TRBV19,.,CASSIRGPLSYNEQFF,TGTGCCAGTAGTATCCGGGGACCGCTCTCCTACAATGAGCAGTTCTTC
.,TRBJ1-6,TRBV12-3/TRBV12-4,.,CASNSRENSPLHF,TGTGCCAGCAATAGCAGGGAGAATTCACCCCTCCACTTT
TRBD1,TRBJ2-2,TRBV5-4,.,CASRKRTGKGFGVAGELFF,TGTGCCAGCAGAAAACGGACAGGCAAGGGATTCGGGGTCGCCGGGGAGCTGTTTTTT
.,TRBJ1-3,TRBV19,.,CASTRQLSSGNTIYF,TGTGCCAGTACCCGACAGCTTTCCTCTGGAAACACCATATATTTT
.,TRBJ1-1,TRBV19,few,CASSYSSPHTEAFF,TGTGCCAGTAGCTACTCCTCCCCGCACACTGAAGCTTTCTTT
TRBD2,TRBJ2-5,TRBV24-1,few,CATSASGGPGETQYF,TGTGCCACCAGTGCTAGCGGGGGGCCCGGGGAGACCCAGTACTTC